A single T cell receptor beta chain is shown here with its context. This entry is derived from a study of blood T cell repertoires in COVID-19. The data were produced by immunoSEQ multiplex PCR, yet TCRdb's version contains in-frame clones alone and is incomplete. The sample holds 75,000 to 95,000 clones, about 90% seen once. Germline trimming cut 5 bases from V and 2 bases from J; bases unmatched to any gene: 6. The length of the CDR3 is 15 residues. The V gene's germline CDR1 is MNHEY and CDR2 SVGEGT. The sequencing sample was made of peripheral blood. The clonotype comes from a human donor in a cohort sampled during active COVID-19. The chain joins TRBV6-2 or TRBV6-3 to TRBJ1-2, with 9 bases aligning to TRBD1. CDR3 bases: TGTGCCAGCAGTCCGATTGGACAGGGGAACTATGGCTACACCTTC. Its protein product is CASSPIGQGNYGYTF.